The clone carrying this TCR beta chain was recorded a few times. The data are from a study of blood T cell repertoires in COVID-19. Study-level information: Samples of COVID-19 (acute and convalescent) were obtained from the United States, Italy and Spain. T cells, B-cell-depleted T cells, or PBMCs provided the cDNA or gDNA that served as material.

Under the authors' procedure: Quantification of nucleated cells was approximated via reference gene primer amplification. Using immunoSEQ multiplex PCR, the repertoire was profiled, and TCRdb retains in-frame clones only, with some absent. For V, J and clone size, that table is used; D and trimming come from the DNA. The sample lists 55,000 to 75,000 clones; under 90% were seen once. Losses at the gene ends were 5 bases for V and 3 bases for J; bases not matched to a gene: 7. The CDR3 covers 17 residues. Per the germline V gene, CDR1 is LGHDT and CDR2 is YNNKEL (reference sequence). Sequences were obtained from peripheral blood. The chain recombines TRBV3-1 (or the pseudogene TRBV3-2) with TRBJ2-3, with TRBD2 identical over 14 bases. This TCR came from a man between 60 and 75 years old with acute or convalescent COVID-19. The DNA of the CDR3 is TGTGCCAGCAGCTTAGAACGACTAGCGGGGGGGACAGATACGCAGTATTTT. It is translated as CASSLERLAGGTDTQYF.